Listed below are T cell receptor beta chains from one sample, sequenced in a study of cytomegalovirus exposure and HLA in healthy donors. TCRdb's table, derived via immunoSEQ multiplex PCR, lists solely in-frame clones and lacks some. The sample holds about 150,000 clones; roughly three quarters are singletons and the top ten take 2% to 2.5%. Specimen: PBMCs. The receptors shown here come from a man aged 30 to 45 in good health and CMV-seronegative. Both conserved end residues are part of each CDR3. A D gene is named only where the DNA matches it firmly. Some rows have no size entry. The others give once, few or many, or a class for an expanded clone.

J gene,D gene,clone size,V gene,CDR3 protein,CDR3 DNA
TRBJ2-1,TRBD2,.,TRBV28,CASRSRGASGFYNEQFF,TGTGCCAGCAGATCTCGGGGAGCTAGCGGGTTTTACAATGAGCAGTTCTTC
TRBJ1-2,.,.,TRBV28,CASSSVGGGDGYTF,TGTGCCAGCAGTTCCGTAGGGGGAGGGGATGGCTACACCTTC
TRBJ1-2,TRBD1,.,TRBV5-1,CASSFGTGGYYGYTF,TGCGCCAGCAGCTTTGGGACAGGGGGCTACTATGGCTACACCTTC
TRBJ1-5,.,.,TRBV6-1,CASSEVIGLRGNQPQHF,TGTGCCAGCAGTGAAGTCATTGGATTGAGGGGGAATCAGCCCCAGCATTTT
TRBJ1-1,.,once,TRBV11-2,CASSLVEGGNTEAFF,TGTGCCAGCAGCTTAGTAGAGGGAGGGAACACTGAAGCTTTCTTT
TRBJ2-2,TRBD1,.,TRBV19,CASSRDRGYTGELFF,TGTGCCAGTAGCCGGGACAGGGGATATACCGGGGAGCTGTTTTTT
TRBJ2-7,TRBD1,.,TRBV5-4,CASSLEGASYEQYF,TGTGCCAGCAGCTTGGAGGGGGCGAGTTACGAGCAGTACTTC
TRBJ1-4,.,.,TRBV9,CASSARDSRDEKLFF,TGTGCCAGCAGCGCCCGGGACTCAAGGGATGAAAAACTGTTTTTT
TRBJ1-5,.,.,TRBV5-1,CASSLDSNSNQPQHF,TGCGCCAGCAGCTTGGACAGCAATAGCAATCAGCCCCAGCATTTT
TRBJ2-1,TRBD2,once,TRBV11-3,CASRAGDGEQFF,TGTGCCAGCAGGGCGGGAGACGGTGAGCAGTTCTTC
TRBJ2-7,TRBD1,.,TRBV27,CASSTRGQYEQYF,TGTGCCAGCAGTACCAGGGGACAGTACGAGCAGTACTTC
TRBJ2-3,TRBD1,.,TRBV2,CASSLDRGQDTQYF,TGTGCCAGCAGTTTGGACAGGGGGCAAGATACGCAGTATTTT
TRBJ1-4,.,.,TRBV19,CASSIPLIGKLFF,TGTGCCAGTAGTATCCCACTAATTGGAAAACTGTTTTTT
TRBJ2-7,.,.,TRBV27,CASRLTGSGSRYEQYF,TGTGCCAGCAGATTGACAGGGAGCGGGTCGCGTTACGAGCAGTACTTC
TRBJ2-3,.,.,TRBV9,CASSVMSDSDTQYF,TGTGCCAGCAGCGTAATGTCGGACTCAGATACGCAGTATTTT
TRBJ2-1,TRBD1,.,TRBV11-3,CASSHRGSDNEQFF,TGTGCCAGCAGCCACAGGGGTAGTGACAATGAGCAGTTCTTC
TRBJ1-1,.,.,TRBV7-6,CASGGERWDTEAFF,TGTGCCAGTGGGGGGGAACGCTGGGACACTGAAGCTTTCTTT
TRBJ2-7,TRBD2,few,TRBV4-1,CASSGTSGSYEQYF,TGCGCCAGCAGCGGGACTAGCGGATCCTACGAGCAGTACTTC
TRBJ1-3,.,.,TRBV11-2,CASSLGGSGNTIYF,TGTGCCAGCAGCTTGGGAGGGTCTGGAAACACCATATATTTT
TRBJ2-2,.,.,TRBV7-9,CASSFSGSGTGELFF,TGTGCCAGCAGCTTTTCCGGGAGCGGCACCGGGGAGCTGTTTTTT
TRBJ2-7,TRBD2,.,TRBV5-1,CASSSSGWYEQYF,TGCGCCAGCAGCTCTAGCGGGTGGTACGAGCAGTACTTC
TRBJ2-2,TRBD1,.,TRBV7-9,CASSLFQGAGELFF,TGTGCCAGCAGCTTATTTCAGGGGGCCGGGGAGCTGTTTTTT
TRBJ2-3,.,.,TRBV7-7,CASSPPGTDTQYF,TGTGCTAGCAGCCCCCCCGGCACAGATACGCAGTATTTT
TRBJ2-7,.,.,TRBV29-1,CSVEKGPPTYEQYF,TGCAGCGTTGAAAAGGGGCCCCCCACCTACGAGCAGTACTTC
TRBJ1-1,TRBD1,.,TRBV19,CASSHQTGTEAFF,TGTGCCAGTAGTCACCAGACAGGGACTGAAGCTTTCTTT
TRBJ1-1,.,.,TRBV10-3,CATGIGGTTEAFF,TGTGCCACCGGGATAGGCGGGACCACTGAAGCTTTCTTT
TRBJ2-3,TRBD1,.,TRBV6-6,CASSDGQGITDTQYF,TGTGCCAGCAGCGATGGACAGGGGATCACAGATACGCAGTATTTT
TRBJ2-5,TRBD1,.,TRBV10-3,CAISEPGQGEETQYF,TGTGCCATCAGTGAGCCGGGACAGGGGGAAGAGACCCAGTACTTC
TRBJ2-7,.,.,TRBV4-1,CASSQRSRAYEQYF,TGCGCCAGCAGCCAACGTTCCCGCGCCTACGAGCAGTACTTC
TRBJ2-3,.,.,TRBV6-5,CATTTETDTQYF,TGTGCCACCACGACAGAGACAGATACGCAGTATTTT
TRBJ2-2,.,few,TRBV4-1,CASSQDPYGTGELFF,TGCGCCAGCAGCCAAGACCCATACGGCACCGGGGAGCTGTTTTTT
TRBJ2-7,.,.,TRBV10-2,CASSDPKRVNYGQYF,TGCGCCAGCAGTGACCCGAAGCGGGTTAATTACGGGCAGTACTTC
TRBJ1-1,.,.,TRBV6-1,CASSARQVLDTEAFF,TGTGCCAGCAGTGCTCGACAGGTTCTGGACACTGAAGCTTTCTTT
TRBJ2-2,.,.,TRBV6-1,CATVQGLNTGELFF,TGTGCCACCGTCCAGGGATTGAACACCGGGGAGCTGTTTTTT
TRBJ2-5,.,.,TRBV14,CASSQGNPQETQYF,TGTGCCAGCAGCCAAGGTAACCCTCAGGAGACCCAGTACTTC
TRBJ1-1,.,.,TRBV10-1,CASSDHAATEAFF,TGCGCCAGCAGTGATCATGCGGCCACTGAAGCTTTCTTT
TRBJ1-4,.,.,TRBV19,CASSSGLNEKLFF,TGTGCCAGTTCCTCGGGTTTAAATGAAAAACTGTTTTTT
TRBJ2-1,TRBD1,.,TRBV2,CASSNRGNEQFF,TGTGCCAGCAGTAACAGGGGAAATGAGCAGTTCTTC
TRBJ2-7,TRBD2,few,TRBV9,CASSVGLADSNYEQYF,TGTGCCAGCAGCGTAGGGCTAGCGGATTCCAACTACGAGCAGTACTTC
TRBJ2-7,.,few,TRBV20-1,CSAIRSYEQYF,TGCAGTGCTATCCGTTCCTACGAGCAGTACTTC
TRBJ2-2,.,.,TRBV2,CASLPTDTQYGELFF,TGTGCCAGCCTCCCGACAGATACACAATACGGGGAGCTGTTTTTT
TRBJ2-2,.,.,TRBV6-4,CASRTQGTGELFF,TGTGCCAGCAGGACACAGGGTACCGGGGAGCTGTTTTTT
TRBJ2-1,TRBD2,.,TRBV5-5,CASGLAEYNEQFF,TGTGCCAGCGGACTAGCGGAGTACAATGAGCAGTTCTTC
TRBJ1-1,TRBD1,.,TRBV7-3,CASSVDRDTEAFF,TGTGCCAGCAGCGTCGACAGGGACACTGAAGCTTTCTTT
TRBJ2-2,TRBD1,.,TRBV7-9,CASSLQGGHGELFF,TGTGCCAGCAGTCTCCAAGGGGGCCACGGGGAGCTGTTTTTT
TRBJ1-2,.,.,TRBV28,CASSLPQGGYGYTF,TGTGCCAGCAGTTTGCCCCAGGGTGGGTATGGCTACACCTTC
TRBJ2-7,TRBD1,.,TRBV2,CATRGQGRNEQYF,TGTGCCACCCGAGGACAGGGCCGCAACGAGCAGTACTTC
TRBJ2-2,TRBD2,.,TRBV5-8,CASSLRLAGGTGELFF,TGTGCCAGCAGCTTGCGGTTAGCGGGAGGCACCGGGGAGCTGTTTTTT
TRBJ1-2,.,.,TRBV30,CAWSDTGNYGYTF,TGTGCCTGGAGTGACACAGGGAACTATGGCTACACCTTC
TRBJ2-3,.,once,TRBV30,CAWSVLTDTQYF,TGTGCCTGGAGCGTACTCACAGATACGCAGTATTTT
TRBJ2-1,TRBD2,.,TRBV5-1,CASSSGLAGVVNEQFF,TGCGCCAGCAGCTCCGGACTAGCGGGAGTTGTGAATGAGCAGTTCTTC
TRBJ2-2,TRBD2,.,TRBV7-3,CASSLFSSGPNTGELFF,TGTGCCAGCAGCTTATTTTCTAGCGGACCGAACACCGGGGAGCTGTTTTTT
TRBJ1-3,TRBD1,.,TRBV19,CASSIEQGIGGNTIYF,TGTGCCAGTAGTATAGAACAGGGGATTGGTGGAAACACCATATATTTT
TRBJ1-2,.,.,TRBV5-1,CASSYRTGLANYGYTF,TGCGCCAGCAGCTACAGAACAGGGTTAGCTAACTATGGCTACACCTTC
TRBJ2-7,TRBD1,.,TRBV5-8,CASSWTLGGQGPLEQYF,TGTGCCAGCAGCTGGACTTTGGGGGGACAGGGGCCTCTTGAGCAGTACTTC
TRBJ2-7,.,.,TRBV6-1,CASSEREQAYEQYF,TGTGCCAGCAGTGAAAGGGAACAGGCGTACGAGCAGTACTTC
TRBJ1-5,.,few,TRBV2,CASSEAQGSNQPQHF,TGTGCCAGCAGTGAAGCGCAGGGTAGCAATCAGCCCCAGCATTTT
TRBJ2-7,.,.,TRBV19,CASSPGQRAGYEQYF,TGTGCCAGTAGTCCTGGACAAAGAGCGGGCTACGAGCAGTACTTC
TRBJ2-5,TRBD2,.,TRBV6-6,CASSGTTSGETQYF,TGTGCCAGCAGTGGGACGACTAGCGGAGAGACCCAGTACTTC
TRBJ2-5,.,.,TRBV13,CASSLSGWGVETQYF,TGTGCCAGCAGCTTAAGCGGATGGGGTGTAGAGACCCAGTACTTC